A selection of T cell receptor beta chains follows, all from one sample in a study of preoperative IRX-2 immunotherapy in early breast cancer. Some clones are missing from TCRdb's copy, which holds only in-frame ones; the method was immunoSEQ multiplex PCR. Of fewer than 25,000 clones in the sample, about 90% were seen once. The material sequenced was tumor tissue, taken after IRX-2 immunotherapy. The receptors originated from a human donor with breast cancer. The CDR3 runs from the conserved cysteine through the conserved F or W.

cdr3_aa | j_call | cdr3_length | v_call
CASSRQKNTEAFF | TRBJ1-1 | 13 | TRBV6-4
CASSSAGQGNGYTF | TRBJ1-2 | 14 | TRBV7-9
CASSQGRGGRGQFF | TRBJ2-1 | 14 | TRBV5-6
CAISELGLSSYEQYF | TRBJ2-7 | 15 | TRBV10-3
CASSDPASGGYTF | TRBJ1-2 | 13 | TRBV10-1
CASSPIQGRRGNQPQHF | TRBJ1-5 | 17 | TRBV28
CASSTTSRRPYSVNYGYTF | TRBJ1-2 | 19 | TRBV21-1
CASSMGQADYGYTF | TRBJ1-2 | 14 | TRBV5-4
CASSPSGTGRFDGYTF | TRBJ1-2 | 16 | TRBV19
CASSLSGSAGAQPQHF | TRBJ1-5 | 16 | TRBV27
CASSPPGVLRETQYF | TRBJ2-5 | 15 | TRBV5-4
CASIGVGSTEAFF | TRBJ1-1 | 13 | TRBV27
CASSIQSSGANVLTF | TRBJ2-6 | 15 | TRBV7-9
CASSIGSSGGIRDTQYF | TRBJ2-3 | 17 | TRBV19
CASSLNGQSTDTQYF | TRBJ2-3 | 15 | TRBV5-1
CASSRTDTQYF | TRBJ2-3 | 11 | TRBV2
CASGLPPRDGYTF | TRBJ1-2 | 13 | TRBV12-5
CASSLPTSGLHF | TRBJ1-6 | 12 | TRBV5-6